This TCR beta chain was found in a study of blood T cells in healthy people across ages. Points from the study as a whole: Naive CD4+ cells and diversity were both higher in long-lived donors than in aged donors.

A second PCR, run for about 7 to 11 cycles, used a sample-barcoded 5' primer plus a J-beta primer mix. The template-switch adaptor, which had 12 random nucleotides, put a tag on each cDNA molecule. TCRdb redid the calling of the 5' RACE reads with MiXCR, one entry per CDR3 protein. The table shows about 720,000 distinct CDR3 sequences, with 20% to 30% occurring only once. Concerning this clonotype: As yet, its antigen is unknown.

The CDR3 totals 12 residues. V was shortened by 5 bases and J by 7 bases, with 11 bases between the two germline ends. Germline CDR1 SGHVS, CDR2 FNYEAQ. These records were also assigned to another study, of T cells of mothers and their children.

This receptor was taken from a boy younger than 18 in good health. The rearrangement joins TRBV7-6 to TRBJ2-5, with no clear D. Source material: blood. CDR3 loop: CASSPQLGTQYF. The CDR3 DNA sequence: TGTGCCAGCAGCCCCCAACTTGGGACCCAGTACTTC.